This is a list of T cell receptor beta chains from one sample in a study of blood T cell repertoires in COVID-19. The repertoire was sequenced with immunoSEQ multiplex PCR; TCRdb's copy has only in-frame clones and lacks some. The table includes 220,000 or so clones, 65% to 85% detected once. The specimen was PBMCs or T cells enriched from blood (not recorded which). These receptors were obtained from a woman between 35 and 50 years old who had recovered from COVID-19. The CDR3 runs from the conserved cysteine through the conserved F or W. Fields, in order: D gene, clone size, V gene, J gene, CDR3 DNA, CDR3 protein. A D gene is named only where the DNA matches it firmly. Clone size appears in some rows only: once, few, many, or a class for an expanded clone.

d_gene: TRBD2; abundance: NA; v_gene: TRBV19; j_gene: TRBJ2-4; CDR3nt: TGTGCCAGTAGTCCACGACTAGCGGGAGGGGGGGCTTTAGCCAAAAACATTCAGTACTTC; CDR3aa: CASSPRLAGGGALAKNIQYF
d_gene: NA; abundance: NA; v_gene: TRBV9; j_gene: TRBJ1-4; CDR3nt: TGTGCCAGCAGCGGATTACAGGGAGAACTGTTTTTT; CDR3aa: CASSGLQGELFF
d_gene: TRBD1; abundance: NA; v_gene: TRBV2; j_gene: TRBJ2-2; CDR3nt: TGTGCCAGCAAGGGGACAGGGGACCTTACCGGGGAGCTGTTTTTT; CDR3aa: CASKGTGDLTGELFF
d_gene: NA; abundance: NA; v_gene: TRBV7-3; j_gene: TRBJ2-2; CDR3nt: TGTGCCAGCAGGCCTAGGGGGACCGGGGAGCTGTTTTTT; CDR3aa: CASRPRGTGELFF
d_gene: NA; abundance: few; v_gene: TRBV19; j_gene: TRBJ1-1; CDR3nt: TGTGCCAGTAGTATAGCCCTCCTGAACACTGAAGCTTTCTTT; CDR3aa: CASSIALLNTEAFF
d_gene: NA; abundance: NA; v_gene: TRBV10-3; j_gene: TRBJ1-3; CDR3nt: TGTGCCATCAGCCGCGAGGGGGGGTTGACGGACACCATATATTTT; CDR3aa: CAISREGGLTDTIYF
d_gene: TRBD1; abundance: NA; v_gene: TRBV5-5; j_gene: TRBJ2-3; CDR3nt: TGTGCCAGCACCCGGACAGGGAGCTTAGATACGCAGTATTTT; CDR3aa: CASTRTGSLDTQYF
d_gene: NA; abundance: once; v_gene: TRBV10-3; j_gene: TRBJ2-5; CDR3nt: TGTGCCATCAGTGAGTCGGGCAGTAAAGAGACCCAGTACTTC; CDR3aa: CAISESGSKETQYF
d_gene: NA; abundance: NA; v_gene: TRBV4-1; j_gene: TRBJ2-1; CDR3nt: TGCGCCAGCAGCCAAGCTACTAGCTGGAGGCAGTTCTTC; CDR3aa: CASSQATSWRQFF
d_gene: NA; abundance: few; v_gene: TRBV30; j_gene: TRBJ2-3; CDR3nt: TGTGCCTGGATGGGGATAGCGGCCACAGATACGCAGTATTTT; CDR3aa: CAWMGIAATDTQYF
d_gene: NA; abundance: NA; v_gene: TRBV6-5; j_gene: TRBJ2-7; CDR3nt: TGTGCCAGCAGTCCCCAGACGGGGACCTACGAGCAGTACTTC; CDR3aa: CASSPQTGTYEQYF
d_gene: TRBD1; abundance: NA; v_gene: TRBV5-5; j_gene: TRBJ1-1; CDR3nt: TGTGCCAGCAGCTTATCCCCGGGGACAGGGTTCACTGAAGCTTTCTTT; CDR3aa: CASSLSPGTGFTEAFF
d_gene: NA; abundance: NA; v_gene: TRBV28; j_gene: TRBJ2-1; CDR3nt: TGTGCCAGCAGTTTGGTTGGGGCCAGGGATTTCGAGCAGTTCTTC; CDR3aa: CASSLVGARDFEQFF
d_gene: NA; abundance: NA; v_gene: TRBV28; j_gene: TRBJ2-7; CDR3nt: TGTGCCAGCAGTTTATCGAGCGCTGCGGGGGAGCAGTACTTC; CDR3aa: CASSLSSAAGEQYF
d_gene: NA; abundance: once; v_gene: TRBV30; j_gene: TRBJ2-1; CDR3nt: TGTGCCTTACCCGTTAGGAGCAATGAGCAGTTCTTC; CDR3aa: CALPVRSNEQFF
d_gene: NA; abundance: few; v_gene: TRBV19; j_gene: TRBJ2-1; CDR3nt: TGTGCCAGTAGTATAAGTAGTAGGGCTAGCAGATACAATGAGCAGTTCTTC; CDR3aa: CASSISSRASRYNEQFF
d_gene: NA; abundance: NA; v_gene: TRBV29-1; j_gene: TRBJ1-1; CDR3nt: TGCAGCGTTCAGGGTTTGTTTGAAGCTTTCTTT; CDR3aa: CSVQGLFEAFF
d_gene: TRBD2; abundance: NA; v_gene: TRBV9; j_gene: TRBJ2-3; CDR3nt: TGTGCCAGCAGCGTAGCTCTGGCTAGCGGGAGGACTGGAAGCACAGATACGCAGTATTTT; CDR3aa: CASSVALASGRTGSTDTQYF
d_gene: TRBD1; abundance: NA; v_gene: TRBV7-2; j_gene: TRBJ2-3; CDR3nt: TGTGCCAGCAGCCGCGGACAGGTGGAGGATACGCAGTATTTT; CDR3aa: CASSRGQVEDTQYF
d_gene: NA; abundance: NA; v_gene: TRBV19; j_gene: TRBJ2-7; CDR3nt: TGTGCCAGTAGTTGGACAGCCTCCTACGAGCAGTACTTC; CDR3aa: CASSWTASYEQYF
d_gene: NA; abundance: NA; v_gene: TRBV2; j_gene: TRBJ2-4; CDR3nt: TGTGCCAGCAAAGCCGCTGGAGCCAAAAACATTCAGTACTTC; CDR3aa: CASKAAGAKNIQYF
d_gene: TRBD1; abundance: NA; v_gene: TRBV25-1; j_gene: TRBJ1-2; CDR3nt: TGTGCCAGCAGCCTGGAGGGGGCGGGCTATGGCTACACCTTC; CDR3aa: CASSLEGAGYGYTF
d_gene: NA; abundance: NA; v_gene: TRBV11-2; j_gene: TRBJ1-3; CDR3nt: TGTGCCAGCAGCGGCCGGGGAAACTCTCCTGGAAACACCATATATTTT; CDR3aa: CASSGRGNSPGNTIYF
d_gene: NA; abundance: NA; v_gene: TRBV21-1; j_gene: TRBJ1-2; CDR3nt: TGTGCCAGCAGATCGGGAGGTGGCTACACCTTC; CDR3aa: CASRSGGGYTF
d_gene: NA; abundance: NA; v_gene: TRBV21-1; j_gene: TRBJ2-1; CDR3nt: TGTGCCAGCAGCACCCCGACAAGACTAGCGGAGCGGGTAAACAATGAGCAGTTCTTC; CDR3aa: CASSTPTRLAERVNNEQFF
d_gene: TRBD2; abundance: NA; v_gene: TRBV5-1; j_gene: TRBJ2-5; CDR3nt: TGCGCCAGCAGCTTGGGCGGGGGAGAGACCCAGTACTTC; CDR3aa: CASSLGGGETQYF
d_gene: TRBD1; abundance: NA; v_gene: TRBV2; j_gene: TRBJ1-4; CDR3nt: TGTGCCAGCAATCCTGCGGACAGGGAAGATGAAAAACTGTTTTTT; CDR3aa: CASNPADREDEKLFF
d_gene: TRBD1; abundance: NA; v_gene: TRBV5-6; j_gene: TRBJ1-2; CDR3nt: TGTGCCAGCAGCACCGCCGGGACAGGGGGCAGTTATGGCTACACCTTC; CDR3aa: CASSTAGTGGSYGYTF
d_gene: NA; abundance: NA; v_gene: TRBV7-2; j_gene: TRBJ2-1; CDR3nt: TGTGCCAGCAGCATAGATCTCGTTGGTGGCGGCAATGAGCAGTTCTTC; CDR3aa: CASSIDLVGGGNEQFF
d_gene: TRBD1; abundance: NA; v_gene: TRBV10-3; j_gene: TRBJ1-2; CDR3nt: TGTGCCATCAGTGAGACTCCGACAGGGGGCCAAGGCTACACCTTC; CDR3aa: CAISETPTGGQGYTF
d_gene: TRBD1; abundance: once; v_gene: TRBV4-1; j_gene: TRBJ1-4; CDR3nt: TGCGCCAGCAGCCCGGTTCAGGGGGGAACTAATGAAAAACTGTTTTTT; CDR3aa: CASSPVQGGTNEKLFF
d_gene: TRBD2; abundance: NA; v_gene: TRBV5-1; j_gene: TRBJ2-1; CDR3nt: TGCGCCAGCAGCATGGGACTAGCGGGAGGGTTTGGGAATGAGCAGTTCTTC; CDR3aa: CASSMGLAGGFGNEQFF
d_gene: NA; abundance: NA; v_gene: TRBV27; j_gene: TRBJ1-5; CDR3nt: TGTGCCAGCAGCCAGGCCCCGTTGAACCAGCCCCAGCATTTT; CDR3aa: CASSQAPLNQPQHF
d_gene: TRBD1; abundance: NA; v_gene: TRBV18; j_gene: TRBJ1-2; CDR3nt: TGTGCCAGCCTCGACAGGGGAGTTCCTTACTATGGCTACACCTTC; CDR3aa: CASLDRGVPYYGYTF
d_gene: TRBD2; abundance: NA; v_gene: TRBV11-3; j_gene: TRBJ2-3; CDR3nt: TGTGCCAGCTCTCCCAAACTAGCGGGACTTAAAGATACGCAGTATTTT; CDR3aa: CASSPKLAGLKDTQYF
d_gene: NA; abundance: NA; v_gene: TRBV6-5; j_gene: TRBJ1-2; CDR3nt: TGTGCCAGCAGTTGGAACAGGCGTGACTATGGCTACACCTTC; CDR3aa: CASSWNRRDYGYTF
d_gene: NA; abundance: NA; v_gene: TRBV19; j_gene: TRBJ2-1; CDR3nt: TGTGCCAGTAGTAATAGCCCCTGGTATGAGCAGTTCTTC; CDR3aa: CASSNSPWYEQFF
d_gene: NA; abundance: NA; v_gene: TRBV11-2; j_gene: TRBJ2-1; CDR3nt: TGTGCCAGCACCATCCCCTCAGGTGGGCCTAACAATGAGCAGTTCTTC; CDR3aa: CASTIPSGGPNNEQFF
d_gene: NA; abundance: NA; v_gene: TRBV2; j_gene: TRBJ2-7; CDR3nt: TGTGCCAGCAGTGAGGGTTTTAGCGAGATTTTGGTAGGCTCCTACGAGCAGTACTTC; CDR3aa: CASSEGFSEILVGSYEQYF
d_gene: TRBD2; abundance: NA; v_gene: TRBV7-9; j_gene: TRBJ2-1; CDR3nt: TGTGCCAGCAGCCGACTAGCGGGAGCCGGCAATGAGCAGTTCTTC; CDR3aa: CASSRLAGAGNEQFF
d_gene: NA; abundance: NA; v_gene: TRBV25-1; j_gene: TRBJ2-2; CDR3nt: TGTGCCAGCAGTGACTCCCCCGGGGAGCTGTTTTTT; CDR3aa: CASSDSPGELFF
d_gene: NA; abundance: once; v_gene: TRBV5-1; j_gene: TRBJ1-1; CDR3nt: TGCGCCAGCAGCACAGAGGGGAACACTGAAGCTTTCTTT; CDR3aa: CASSTEGNTEAFF
d_gene: TRBD2; abundance: few; v_gene: TRBV19; j_gene: TRBJ2-2; CDR3nt: TGTGCCAGTAAGGGCGGGAGGGCCGGCGGGGAGCTGTTTTTT; CDR3aa: CASKGGRAGGELFF
d_gene: NA; abundance: NA; v_gene: TRBV20-1; j_gene: TRBJ2-7; CDR3nt: TGCAGTGCTAGTCGTGAGCGTCGAGCCTCCTACGAGCAGTACTTC; CDR3aa: CSASRERRASYEQYF
d_gene: TRBD1; abundance: few; v_gene: TRBV7-2; j_gene: TRBJ1-1; CDR3nt: TGTGCCAGCAGCAGAACCCGACAGGGGCATGAAGCTTTCTTT; CDR3aa: CASSRTRQGHEAFF
d_gene: NA; abundance: NA; v_gene: TRBV27; j_gene: TRBJ2-3; CDR3nt: TGTGCCAGCAGTCCCAGAGGGAGGACGAGCACAGATACGCAGTATTTT; CDR3aa: CASSPRGRTSTDTQYF
d_gene: TRBD1; abundance: NA; v_gene: TRBV18; j_gene: TRBJ2-5; CDR3nt: TGTGCCAGCTCACCCCGGACAGGGGGACAAGAGACCCAGTACTTC; CDR3aa: CASSPRTGGQETQYF
d_gene: NA; abundance: NA; v_gene: TRBV4-1; j_gene: TRBJ2-3; CDR3nt: TGCGCCAGCAGCCAAGAACACTACCCCACAGATACGCAGTATTTT; CDR3aa: CASSQEHYPTDTQYF
d_gene: NA; abundance: NA; v_gene: TRBV7-3; j_gene: TRBJ2-5; CDR3nt: TGTGCCAGCAGCTCAGGGGTCGGGACGCAGTACTTC; CDR3aa: CASSSGVGTQYF
d_gene: TRBD2; abundance: NA; v_gene: TRBV19; j_gene: TRBJ2-7; CDR3nt: TGTGCCAGTAGTACCCAGGGCCGAACTAGCGGGAGTGGGGGCTACGAGCAGTACTTC; CDR3aa: CASSTQGRTSGSGGYEQYF
d_gene: NA; abundance: few; v_gene: TRBV11-2; j_gene: TRBJ1-5; CDR3nt: TGTGCCAGCAGCTCCCGACATAGCAATCAGCCCCAGCATTTT; CDR3aa: CASSSRHSNQPQHF
d_gene: NA; abundance: NA; v_gene: TRBV4-3; j_gene: TRBJ2-5; CDR3nt: TGCGCCAGCAGCCAATCCCCCACGGGAGAGACCCAGTACTTC; CDR3aa: CASSQSPTGETQYF
d_gene: NA; abundance: few; v_gene: TRBV28; j_gene: TRBJ1-5; CDR3nt: TGTGCCAGCAGTTTAGCGGGGCATCAGCCCCAGCATTTT; CDR3aa: CASSLAGHQPQHF
d_gene: TRBD2; abundance: NA; v_gene: TRBV5-4; j_gene: TRBJ2-1; CDR3nt: TGTGCTTCAAGGACTAGCGGGCTCAATGAGCAGTTCTTC; CDR3aa: CASRTSGLNEQFF
d_gene: TRBD1; abundance: NA; v_gene: TRBV28; j_gene: TRBJ1-5; CDR3nt: TGTGCCAGCAGTTTACGGACAGGAATGGGGAATCAGCCCCAGCATTTT; CDR3aa: CASSLRTGMGNQPQHF
d_gene: TRBD1; abundance: NA; v_gene: TRBV19; j_gene: TRBJ1-5; CDR3nt: TGTGCCAGTAATGACAGGGTGAATGAGCAGCCCCAGCATTTT; CDR3aa: CASNDRVNEQPQHF
d_gene: TRBD1; abundance: NA; v_gene: TRBV6-5; j_gene: TRBJ2-7; CDR3nt: TGTGCCAGCAGTTATCTACAACAGGGGAGCTCCTACGAGCAGTACTTC; CDR3aa: CASSYLQQGSSYEQYF